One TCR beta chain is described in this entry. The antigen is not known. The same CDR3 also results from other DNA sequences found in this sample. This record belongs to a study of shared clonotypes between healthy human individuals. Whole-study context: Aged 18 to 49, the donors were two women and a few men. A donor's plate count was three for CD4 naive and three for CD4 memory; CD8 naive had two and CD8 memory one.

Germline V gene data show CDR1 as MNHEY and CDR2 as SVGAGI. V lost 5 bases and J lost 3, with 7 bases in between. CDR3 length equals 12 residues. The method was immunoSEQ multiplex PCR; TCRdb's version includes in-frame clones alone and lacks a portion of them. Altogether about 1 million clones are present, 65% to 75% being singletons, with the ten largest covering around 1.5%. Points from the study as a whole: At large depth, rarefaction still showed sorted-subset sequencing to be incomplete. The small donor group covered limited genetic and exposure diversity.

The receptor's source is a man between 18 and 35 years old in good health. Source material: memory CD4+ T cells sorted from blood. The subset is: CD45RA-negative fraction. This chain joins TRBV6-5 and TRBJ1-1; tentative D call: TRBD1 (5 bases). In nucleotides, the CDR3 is TGTGCCAGCAGTCGGGGGGACACTGAAGCTTTCTTT. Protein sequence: CASSRGDTEAFF.